These 11 T cell receptor beta chains originate from one sample sequenced in a study of CXCR3-negative and CXCR3-positive naive CD8 T cells. Overall study results and limits: Against CXCR3-negative naive cells, CXCR3-positive naive cells showed more hydrophobic TRB CDR3s.

No cognate antigen is known for these TCRs. With UMI labels, 5' RACE was used to prepare the TRB cDNA libraries. TCRdb re-called the 5' RACE reads and gives one entry per CDR3 protein, without DNA. This repertoire includes 150,000 to 160,000 distinct CDR3 sequences. Sequencing used naive CXCR3+ CD8+ T cells from blood. The subset denotes: CD45RO-CCR7+CD27+CD95- naive CD8+ T cells expressing CXCR3 (TNR3+). The receptors derive from a human donor in good health. Some clones in this sample may be carry-over from other donors' samples.

The chain carries TRBV20-1 and TRBJ2-1. The CDR3 length is 14 residues. The germline V gene has CDR1 DFQATT and CDR2 SNEGSKA (reference sequence). CDR3 amino acids: CSASGVSSYNEQFF.

V and J are TRBV5-1 and TRBJ1-5. Germline V gives CDR1 SGHRS, CDR2 YFSETQ. The CDR3 totals 13 residues. CDR3 in amino acids: CASSLVYGQPQHF.

The V gene is TRBV7-2, the J gene TRBJ2-7. The CDR3 is 15 residues long. CDR1 SGHTA and CDR2 FQGNSA come from the germline V gene. The CDR3 protein is CASSLAPDRSYEQYF.

The chain employs TRBV20-1 and TRBJ2-3; TCRdb reports TRBD1, a call that lacks DNA to check it against. CDR1 is DFQATT, CDR2 SNEGSKA, per germline (reference sequence). This CDR3 spans 14 amino acids. The CDR3 reads CSASSGFGADTQYF.

V gene TRBV7-9 combines with J gene TRBJ1-2. Germline loops: CDR1 SEHNR, CDR2 FQNEAQ (reference sequence). The CDR3 length is 13 residues. The CDR3: CASSFGDLYGYTF.

The CDR3 sequence is CSVEDLANTEAFF. This chain joins TRBV29-1 and TRBJ1-1. Germline V gives CDR1 SQVTM, CDR2 ANQGSEA. The CDR3 sequence is 13 residues long.

The chain carries TRBV7-3 and TRBJ2-7; no DNA is available, so the TRBD2 call from TCRdb remains unchecked. The germline gives CDR1 SGHTA, CDR2 FQGTGA. The CDR3 contains 13 residues. CDR3 amino acids: CASSLGGSDEQYF. Full variable domain (outside the CDR3, taken from reference TRBV7-3 and TRBJ2-7): GAGVSQTPSNKVTEKGKYVELRCDPISGHTALYWYRQSLGQGPEFLIYFQGTGAADDSGLPNDRFFAVRPEGSVSTLKIQRTERGDSAVYLCASSLGGSDEQYFGPGTRLTVT.

The chain links TRBV27 to TRBJ2-1; checking the TCRdb D call of TRBD2 is not possible without DNA. The CDR3 extends over 17 amino acids. The germline gives CDR1 MNHEY, CDR2 SMNVEV (reference sequence). The CDR3 is CASSSGTSPGWNNEQFF.

The chain joins TRBV9 to TRBJ2-3. Germline V gives CDR1 SGDLS, CDR2 YYNGEE. The CDR3 covers 14 residues. The CDR3 region is CASSVGSRTDTQYF.

The chain's CDR3 is CASSQDTGTGPYEQYF. The rearrangement links TRBV4-1 to TRBJ2-7; checking the TCRdb D call of TRBD1 is not possible without DNA. The CDR3 consists of 16 residues. CDR1 and CDR2 from the germline V gene are MGHRA and YSYEKL.

The chain couples TRBV7-3 to TRBJ1-1; TCRdb reports TRBD1, a call that lacks DNA to check it against. The germline V gene has CDR1 SGHTA and CDR2 FQGTGA. The CDR3 consists of 14 residues. CDR3 in amino acids: CASSLGTGRTEAFF.